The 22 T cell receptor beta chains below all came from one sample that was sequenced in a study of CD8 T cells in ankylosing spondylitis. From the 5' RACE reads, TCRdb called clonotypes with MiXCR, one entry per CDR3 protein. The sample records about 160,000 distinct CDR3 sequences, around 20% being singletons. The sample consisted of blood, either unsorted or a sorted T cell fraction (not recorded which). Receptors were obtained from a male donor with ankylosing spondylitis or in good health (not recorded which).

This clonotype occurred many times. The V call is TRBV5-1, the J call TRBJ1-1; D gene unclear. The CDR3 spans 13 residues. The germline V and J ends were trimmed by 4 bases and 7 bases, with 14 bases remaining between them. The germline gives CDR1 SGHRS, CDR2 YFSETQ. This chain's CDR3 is CASSPPSSDEAFF. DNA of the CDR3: TGCGCCAGCAGCCCACCCTCTTCGGATGAAGCTTTCTTT.

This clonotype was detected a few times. Here the CDR3 reads CASSWTDRESRNEQFF. CDR3 DNA sequence: TGTGCCAGCAGTTGGACGGACAGGGAAAGTCGGAATGAGCAGTTCTTC. The rearrangement uses TRBV6-5 and TRBJ2-1, with 8 bases matching TRBD1. V shed 4 bases and J 7 bases; nucleotides not matched to a gene: 12. CDR3 length equals 16 residues. The germline gives CDR1 MNHEY, CDR2 SVGAGI.

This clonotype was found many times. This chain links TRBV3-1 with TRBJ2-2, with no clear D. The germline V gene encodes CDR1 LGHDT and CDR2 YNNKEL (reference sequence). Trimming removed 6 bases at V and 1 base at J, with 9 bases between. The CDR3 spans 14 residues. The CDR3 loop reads CASRPSGNTGELFF. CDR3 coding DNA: TGTGCCAGCAGGCCCTCGGGGAACACCGGGGAGCTGTTTTTT.

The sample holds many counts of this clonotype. CDR3 nucleotides: TGTGCCAGCAATCGACAGGGCGGTTGGGCCAACGTCCTGACTTTC. Its translation: CASNRQGGWANVLTF. The rearrangement joins TRBV6-2 or TRBV6-3 to TRBJ2-6, with 7 bases that match TRBD1. Germline lookup yields CDR1 MNHEY and CDR2 SVGEGT. Losses at the gene ends were 7 bases for V and 5 bases for J; bases not matched to a gene: 8. The CDR3 is 15 residues long.

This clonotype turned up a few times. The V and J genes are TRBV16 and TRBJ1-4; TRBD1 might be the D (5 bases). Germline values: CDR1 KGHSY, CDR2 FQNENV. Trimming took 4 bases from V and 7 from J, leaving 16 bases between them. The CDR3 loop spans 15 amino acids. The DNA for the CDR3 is TGTGCCAGCAGCCCGCAGGGATCGCGGTCTGAAAAACTGTTTTTT. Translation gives CASSPQGSRSEKLFF. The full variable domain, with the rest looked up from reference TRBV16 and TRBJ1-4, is GEEVAQTPKHLVRGEGQKAKLYCAPIKGHSYVFWYQQVLKNEFKFLISFQNENVFDETGMPKERFSAKCLPNSPCSLEIQATKLEDSAVYFCASSPQGSRSEKLFFGSGTQLSVL.

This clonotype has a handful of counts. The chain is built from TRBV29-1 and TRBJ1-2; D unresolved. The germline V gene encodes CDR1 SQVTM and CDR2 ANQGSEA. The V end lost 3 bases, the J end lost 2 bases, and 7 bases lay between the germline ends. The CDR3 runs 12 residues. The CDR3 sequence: CSVEERNYGYTF. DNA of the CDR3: TGCAGCGTTGAGGAGAGAAACTATGGCTACACCTTC.

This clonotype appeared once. The CDR3 sequence is CATSTSGKGGELFF. CDR3 DNA sequence: TGTGCCACTTCGACTAGCGGGAAGGGCGGGGAGCTGTTTTTT. The rearrangement joins TRBV24-1 to TRBJ2-2, with 11 bases that match TRBD2. Per the germline V gene, CDR1 is KGHDR and CDR2 is SFDVKD. The J segment lost 7 bases and the V segment lost 10 bases, leaving 7 bases of the junction unmatched. The CDR3 runs to 14 residues.

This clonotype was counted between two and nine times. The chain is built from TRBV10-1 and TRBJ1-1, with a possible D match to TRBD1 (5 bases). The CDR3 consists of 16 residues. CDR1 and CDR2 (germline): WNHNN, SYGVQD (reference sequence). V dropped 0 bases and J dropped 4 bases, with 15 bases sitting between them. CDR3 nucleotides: TGCGCCAGCAGTGAGTCGAGGGTCGGAGGGACCACTGAAGCTTTCTTT. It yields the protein CASSESRVGGTTEAFF.

CDR3 in amino acids: CASSLDRQNEQFF. The CDR3 DNA reads TGTGCCAGCAGCTTAGATCGTCAGAATGAGCAGTTCTTC. The chain couples TRBV7-2 to TRBJ2-1, with unresolved D. The CDR3 is 13 residues long. Trimming left V 1 base short and J 7 bases short, with 8 bases between. Germline assignment: CDR1 SGHTA and CDR2 FQGNSA.

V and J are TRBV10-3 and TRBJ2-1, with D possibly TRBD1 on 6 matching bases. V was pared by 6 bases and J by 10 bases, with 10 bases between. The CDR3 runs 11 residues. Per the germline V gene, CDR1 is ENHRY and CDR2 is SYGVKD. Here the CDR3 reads CAIRDGQEQFF. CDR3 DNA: TGTGCCATCAGGGATGGACAGGAGCAGTTCTTC.

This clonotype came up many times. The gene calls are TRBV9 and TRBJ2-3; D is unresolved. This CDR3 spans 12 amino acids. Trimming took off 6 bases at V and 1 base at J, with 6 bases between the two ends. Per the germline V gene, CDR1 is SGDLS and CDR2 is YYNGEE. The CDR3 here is CASNPGTDTQYF. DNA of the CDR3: TGTGCCAGCAACCCCGGCACAGATACGCAGTATTTT.

The CDR3 here is CASSYYRGAGYEQYF. Here the CDR3 DNA reads TGTGCCAGCAGTTACTATCGGGGTGCGGGATACGAGCAGTACTTC. The chain employs TRBV6-5 and TRBJ2-7, with TRBD2 as a possible D gene (6 bases). The V end lost 1 base, the J end lost 4 bases, and 14 bases lay between the germline ends. The CDR3 extends over 15 amino acids. Germline V gene data show CDR1 as MNHEY and CDR2 as SVGAGI.

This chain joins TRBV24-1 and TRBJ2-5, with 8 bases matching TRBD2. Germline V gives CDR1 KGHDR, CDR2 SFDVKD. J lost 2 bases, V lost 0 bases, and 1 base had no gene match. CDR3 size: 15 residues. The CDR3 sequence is CATSDLTSGQETQYF. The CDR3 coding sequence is TGTGCCACCAGTGATTTGACTAGCGGACAAGAGACCCAGTACTTC.

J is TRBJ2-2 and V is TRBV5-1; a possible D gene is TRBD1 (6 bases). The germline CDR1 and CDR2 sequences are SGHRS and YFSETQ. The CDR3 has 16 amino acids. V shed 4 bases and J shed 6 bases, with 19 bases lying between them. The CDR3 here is CASSPDSDGGAGELFF. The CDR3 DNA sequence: TGCGCCAGCAGCCCGGACTCGGATGGGGGCGCCGGGGAGCTGTTTTTT.

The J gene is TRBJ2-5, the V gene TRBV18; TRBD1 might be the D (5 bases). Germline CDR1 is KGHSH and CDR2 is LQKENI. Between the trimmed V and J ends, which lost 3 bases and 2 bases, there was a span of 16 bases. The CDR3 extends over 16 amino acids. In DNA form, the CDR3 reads TGTGCCAGCTCACCGCGACAGCAAACTTTACAAGAGACCCAGTACTTC. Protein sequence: CASSPRQQTLQETQYF.

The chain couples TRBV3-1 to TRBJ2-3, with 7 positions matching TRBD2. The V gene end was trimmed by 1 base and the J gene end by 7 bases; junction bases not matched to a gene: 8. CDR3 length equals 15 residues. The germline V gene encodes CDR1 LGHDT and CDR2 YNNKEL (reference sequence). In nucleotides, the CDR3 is TGTGCCAGCAGCCAAGGGACTAGGGCCGGGAATACGCAGTATTTT. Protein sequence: CASSQGTRAGNTQYF.

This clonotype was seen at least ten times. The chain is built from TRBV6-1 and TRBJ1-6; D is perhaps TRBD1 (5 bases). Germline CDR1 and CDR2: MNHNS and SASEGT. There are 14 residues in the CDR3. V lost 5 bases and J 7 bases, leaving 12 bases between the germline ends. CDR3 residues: CASSRRGGNSPLHF. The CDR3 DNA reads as TGTGCCAGCAGTCGGAGGGGAGGGAATTCACCCCTCCACTTT.

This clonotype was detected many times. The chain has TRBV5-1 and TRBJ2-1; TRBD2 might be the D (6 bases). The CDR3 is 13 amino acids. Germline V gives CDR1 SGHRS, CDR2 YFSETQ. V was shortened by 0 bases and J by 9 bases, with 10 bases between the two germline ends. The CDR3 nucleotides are TGCGCCAGCAGCTTGGCTAGCGAACGTGAGCAGTTCTTC. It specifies CASSLASEREQFF. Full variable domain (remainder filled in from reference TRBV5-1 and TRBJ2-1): KAGVTQTPRYLIKTRGQQVTLSCSPISGHRSVSWYQQTPGQGLQFLFEYFSETQRNKGNFPGRFSGRQFSNSRSEMNVSTLELGDSALYLCASSLASEREQFFGPGTRLTVL.

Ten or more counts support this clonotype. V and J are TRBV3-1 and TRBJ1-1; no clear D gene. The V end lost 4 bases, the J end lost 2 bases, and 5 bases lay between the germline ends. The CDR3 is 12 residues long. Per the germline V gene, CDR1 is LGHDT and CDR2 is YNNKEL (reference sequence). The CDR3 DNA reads TGTGCCAGCAGCCCGGTAAACACTGAAGCTTTCTTT. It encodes CASSPVNTEAFF.

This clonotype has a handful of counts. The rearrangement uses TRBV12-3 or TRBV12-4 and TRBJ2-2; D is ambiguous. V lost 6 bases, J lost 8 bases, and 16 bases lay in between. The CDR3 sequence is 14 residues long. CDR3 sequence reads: CASRTRIGRGELFF. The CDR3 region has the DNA TGTGCCAGCAGGACCCGGATCGGCCGTGGGGAGCTGTTTTTT.

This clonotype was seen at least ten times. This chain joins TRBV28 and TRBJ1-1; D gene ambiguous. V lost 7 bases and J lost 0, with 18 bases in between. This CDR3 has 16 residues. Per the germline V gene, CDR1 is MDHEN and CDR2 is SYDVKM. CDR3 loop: CASIASLGRMNTEAFF. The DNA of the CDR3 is TGTGCCAGCATAGCTTCCCTGGGGAGGATGAACACTGAAGCTTTCTTT.

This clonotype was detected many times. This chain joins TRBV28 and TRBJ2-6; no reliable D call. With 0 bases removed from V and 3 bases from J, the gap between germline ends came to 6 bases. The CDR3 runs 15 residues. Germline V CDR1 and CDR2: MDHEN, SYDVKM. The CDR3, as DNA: TGTGCCAGCAGTTTATGGGGTTATGGGGCCAACGTCCTGACTTTC. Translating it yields CASSLWGYGANVLTF.